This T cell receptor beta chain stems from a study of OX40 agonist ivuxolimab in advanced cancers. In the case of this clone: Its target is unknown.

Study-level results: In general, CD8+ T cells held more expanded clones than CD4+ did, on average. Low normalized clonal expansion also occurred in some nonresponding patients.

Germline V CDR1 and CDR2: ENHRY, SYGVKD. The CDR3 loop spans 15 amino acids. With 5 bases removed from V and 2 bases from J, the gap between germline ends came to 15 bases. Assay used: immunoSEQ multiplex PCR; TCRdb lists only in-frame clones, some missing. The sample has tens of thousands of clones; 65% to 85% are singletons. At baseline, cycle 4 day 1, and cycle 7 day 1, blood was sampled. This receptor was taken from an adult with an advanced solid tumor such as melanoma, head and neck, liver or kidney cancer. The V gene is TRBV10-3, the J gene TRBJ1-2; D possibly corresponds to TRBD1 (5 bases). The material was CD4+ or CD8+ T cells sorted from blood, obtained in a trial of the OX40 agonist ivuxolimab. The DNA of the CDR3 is TGTGCCATCAGTCCTCAGACAGACTCCAACTATGGCTACACCTTC. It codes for CAISPQTDSNYGYTF.